These 32 T cell receptor beta chains originate from one sample sequenced in a study of T cell clonality in common variable immunodeficiency (dated by TCRdb to 2013 to 2016). Libraries were built with the immunoSEQ multiplex PCR assay. TCRdb mirrors the immuneACCESS table, restricted to in-frame sequences. Some clones are absent from its copies; in checked studies, under half trace to an unresolved V gene, and the reason for the others is unknown. This sample has around 32,000 clones, none of them a singleton. About 4.5% of the sample lies in the top ten. Material for sequencing was peripheral blood mononuclear cells. Receptor source: a person aged 18 to 75 in good health.

Ten or more counts support this clone. The read terminates 3 residues ahead of where the CDR3 ends, so the germline J gene completes it. V is TRBV7-3 and J is TRBJ2-5; D ambiguous. CDR3 size: 13 residues. Germline V gene lookup returns CDR1 SGHTA and CDR2 FQGTGA. V shed 0 bases and J shed 0 bases, with 2 bases lying between them. Here the CDR3 reads CASSLTNQETQYF. The sequenced CDR3 bases are TGTGCCAGCAGCTTAACTAACCAAGAGACC. Complete variable domain (other parts from reference TRBV7-3 and TRBJ2-5): GAGVSQTPSNKVTEKGKYVELRCDPISGHTALYWYRQSLGQGPEFLIYFQGTGAADDSGLPNDRFFAVRPEGSVSTLKIQRTERGDSAVYLCASSLTNQETQYFGPGTRLLVL.

This clone ranks as medium-sized (0.01 to 0.1%). The read is 3 residues too short to cover the CDR3 end, so that end is filled in from the germline J gene. This chain joins TRBV23-1 and TRBJ2-1; TRBD2 matches 8 bases. TRBV23-1 is flagged as an ORF with uncertain function. With 2 bases clipped from V and 8 bases from J, the junction kept 8 bases outside the gene matches. CDR3 length equals 15 residues. CDR3 bases read: TGCGCCAGCAGTCAACCAAGCGGGAGAATGTATGAG. It translates to CASSQPSGRMYE. The complete CDR3 protein is CASSQPSGRMYEQFF.

The sample holds many counts of this clone. The read terminates 3 residues ahead of where the CDR3 ends, so the germline J gene completes it. The chain employs TRBV5-1 and TRBJ2-2; 9 bases match TRBD2. The CDR3 length is 16 residues. V dropped 7 bases and J dropped 2; count of bases not matched to a gene: 9. From germline, CDR1 is SGHRS and CDR2 YFSETQ. The chain's CDR3 is CASGMRGLANTGELFF. The covered CDR3 bases are TGCGCCAGCGGTATGAGGGGACTAGCCAACACCGGGGAG.

This clone has a count of ten or more. The CDR3 goes on 3 residues after the read ends, and that part is filled in from the germline J gene. This rearrangement joins TRBV6-1 to TRBJ1-1; 7 bases line up with TRBD1. Looked up from germline, CDR1 is MNHNS and CDR2 is SASEGT. The V and J ends lost 1 base and 7 bases, in that order; junction bases with no gene match: 6. CDR3 length equals 14 residues. The CDR3 spells CASSEDPGTVEAFF. The sequenced part of the CDR3 DNA is TGTGCCAGCAGTGAAGACCCCGGGACAGTTGAA.

In its sample, this clone was seen many times. The read ends 3 residues shy of where the CDR3 ends; the end is completed using the germline J gene. The V call is TRBV10-3, the J call TRBJ2-5; 9 nucleotides match TRBD2. Trimming took 4 bases from V and 0 from J; bases not matched to a gene: 12. This CDR3 comprises 18 residues. Germline V gives CDR1 ENHRY, CDR2 SYGVKD. Partial CDR3 DNA: TGTGCCATCAGTGGGTGGTTAGCGGGAGTACAATACCAAGAGACC. It specifies CAISGWLAGVQYQET. Given in full, the CDR3 is CAISGWLAGVQYQETQYF.

This clone came up many times. The read terminates 3 residues ahead of where the CDR3 ends, so the germline J gene completes it. The chain uses TRBV19 and TRBJ1-5, with D unclear. The V end lost 1 base, the J end lost 4 bases, and 5 bases lay between the germline ends. The CDR3 spans 13 residues. Germline CDR1 LNHDA, CDR2 SQIVND (reference sequence). The CDR3 bases that were read are TGTGCCAGTAGTATAGCCAGAAATCAGCCC. This translates into CASSIARNQP. The full CDR3 sequence reads CASSIARNQPQHF.

This clone has more than one count but fewer than ten. At one end, the junction sequence differs from germline, possibly due to a read error. The CDR3 is cut off 3 residues early in the read; its end comes from the germline J gene. V usage is TRBV7-7 and J usage is TRBJ2-2; weak D call: TRBD2 (5 bases). There are 15 residues in the CDR3. The V gene's germline CDR1 is SSHAT and CDR2 FNYEAQ (reference sequence). CDR3 loop: CASSLDSANTGELFF. Incomplete CDR3 DNA: TGTGCTAGCAGCTTAGATAGCGCGAACACCGGGGAG.

This clone showed up just a few times. The read ends 3 residues shy of where the CDR3 ends; the end is completed using the germline J gene. The chain couples TRBV20-1 to TRBJ2-7; TRBD2 might be the D (6 bases). Germline V gives CDR1 DFQATT, CDR2 SNEGSKA (reference sequence). The CDR3 covers 15 residues. The V and J ends lost 3 bases and 4 bases respectively, with 19 bases between them. The sequenced CDR3 bases are TGCAGTGCTAGGACCTTAGACGGTAGCGGTTACGAG. Protein sequence: CSARTLDGSGYE. In full, the CDR3 is CSARTLDGSGYEQYF.

Notes on this clone: The read is 3 residues too short to cover the CDR3 end, so that end is filled in from the germline J gene. J is TRBJ2-4 and V is TRBV6-2 or TRBV6-3; TRBD1 matches 12 bases. Germline CDR1 reads MNHEY; CDR2 reads SVGEGT. There are 15 residues in the CDR3. CDR3 amino acids: CASRPPGQGARGQYF. The CDR3 bases that were read are TGTGCCAGCAGGCCCCCGGGACAGGGGGCAAGAGGT.

Concerning this clone: The observed sequence ends 3 residues before the CDR3 terminus, with the missing tail filled in from the germline J gene. The chain employs TRBV7-9 and TRBJ1-2; D remains ambiguous. Germline lookup yields CDR1 SEHNR and CDR2 FQNEAQ (reference sequence). The CDR3 totals 13 residues. The part of the CDR3 DNA that was read is TGTGCCAGCAGCTCCGTATTCTTAGATACC. This sequence encodes CASSSVFLDT. The entire CDR3 reads CASSSVFLDTYTF.

This clone was observed at least ten times. With the read ending 3 residues before the CDR3 end, the germline J gene is used to fill in that end. The V call is TRBV7-2, the J call TRBJ1-2; D call uncertain. Trimming stripped 1 base from V and 2 bases from J, with 5 bases between. The length of the CDR3 is 13 residues. Germline CDR1 and CDR2: SGHTA and FQGNSA. Incomplete CDR3 DNA: TGTGCCAGCAGCTTAGGAGGGAACTATGGC. Its protein product is CASSLGGNYG. The CDR3, in full, reads CASSLGGNYGYTF.

This clone has at least ten counts. From the germline J gene comes the end of the CDR3, since the read stops 3 residues before it. The genes are TRBV19 and TRBJ1-5; D not certain. Germline V gene sequence: CDR1 LNHDA, CDR2 SQIVND (reference sequence). V gave up 4 bases and J gave up 7 bases, with 11 bases separating them. CDR3 length equals 13 residues. This CDR3 is CASSSGVRQPQHF. The sequenced CDR3 bases are TGTGCCAGTAGTAGCGGGGTCCGGCAGCCC.

This clone was found a few times. The read finishes 3 residues shy of the CDR3 end, and the germline J gene is used to complete it. The chain uses TRBV7-9 and TRBJ1-1, with TRBD1 as a possible D gene (6 bases). CDR3 length equals 13 residues. CDR1 is SEHNR and CDR2 is FQNEAQ in the germline V gene (reference sequence). V shed 5 bases and J shed 1 base, with 8 bases lying between them. The CDR3 is CASSQGQNTEAFF. CDR3 DNA (partial): TGTGCCAGCAGCCAGGGACAGAACACTGAA. The complete variable domain, with remaining parts taken from reference TRBV7-9 and TRBJ1-1, reads DTGVSQNPRHKITKRGQNVTFRCDPISEHNRLYWYRQTLGQGPEFLTYFQNEAQLEKSRLLSDRFSAERPKGSFSTLEIQRTEQGDSAMYLCASSQGQNTEAFFGQGTRLTVV.

This clone was detected many times. The CDR3 reads CASSVAGTGGNSPLHF. CDR3 DNA, as far as it was read: TGTGCCAGCAGCGTCGCCGGGACAGGGGGGAATTCACCC. V and J are TRBV5-4 and TRBJ1-6; 11 bases line up with TRBD1. The sequenced fragment ends 3 residues before the CDR3 boundary, so the rest is inferred from the germline J gene. Per the germline V gene, CDR1 is SGHNT and CDR2 is YYREEE (reference sequence). The CDR3 consists of 16 residues. Trimming cost V 4 bases and J 7 bases; bases outside gene matches: 7.

This clone has a count of ten or more. Read coverage stops 3 residues before the CDR3 terminus; the germline J gene supplies the remainder. The gene calls are TRBV7-3 and TRBJ2-7; D could derive from TRBD1 or TRBD2 (6 bases each). Per the germline V gene, CDR1 is SGHTA and CDR2 is FQGTGA. Trimming removed 3 bases at V and 4 bases at J, with 16 bases between. The CDR3 sequence is 15 residues long. This chain's CDR3 is CASSLLSGGGYEQYF. The covered CDR3 bases are TGTGCCAGCAGCTTGTTAAGCGGAGGGGGTTACGAG.

There are many counts of this clone. The DNA ends 3 residues before the CDR3 does, and the rest of the CDR3 is filled in from the germline J gene. The V gene is TRBV12-3 or TRBV12-4, the J gene TRBJ1-1; TRBD1 might be the D (5 bases). The CDR3 totals 14 residues. The V and J ends lost 5 bases and 0 bases respectively, with 10 bases between them. The sequenced part of the CDR3 DNA is TGTGCCAGCAGTCCCCAGGGCGTGAACACTGAA. It is translated as CASSPQGVNTE. The full CDR3 sequence reads CASSPQGVNTEAFF.

Details on this clone: The CDR3 end falls 3 residues outside the read, so it is completed with the germline J gene. The V and J genes are TRBV7-2 and TRBJ2-1; D uncertain. The length of the CDR3 is 14 residues. The germline V gene has CDR1 SGHTA and CDR2 FQGNSA. V lost 3 bases to trimming and J lost 5 bases, with 11 bases between them. Partial CDR3 DNA: TGTGCCAGCAGCTTCCTACTTCCTGACAATGAG. Its translation: CASSFLLPDNE. The whole CDR3 region reads CASSFLLPDNEQFF.

This clone has more than one count but fewer than ten. The observed sequence ends 3 residues before the CDR3 terminus, with the missing tail filled in from the germline J gene. This sequence joins TRBV2 and TRBJ1-2, with D possibly TRBD1 on 6 matching bases. Trimming took 6 bases from V and 6 from J, leaving 17 bases between them. Germline CDR1 reads SNHLY; CDR2 reads FYNNEI. The CDR3 runs to 14 residues. CDR3 DNA, as far as it was read: TGTGCCAGCAGGATCCTTTTGGGGGCCCATGGC. Translating gives CASRILLGAHG. The full CDR3 is CASRILLGAHGYTF.

This clone was detected a few times. The sequence runs out 3 residues before the end of the CDR3; the remainder is reconstructed from the germline J gene. This chain links TRBV2 with TRBJ1-1; perhaps TRBD1 as D (5 bases). The germline V gene has CDR1 SNHLY and CDR2 FYNNEI. V was cut by 7 bases and J by 4 bases, with 19 bases left in between. This CDR3 contains 15 residues. Here the CDR3 reads CASTTQILQGTEAFF. The covered CDR3 bases are TGTGCCAGCACCACGCAAATACTTCAGGGCACTGAA.

This clone was detected ten times or more. The CDR3 is cut off 3 residues early in the read; its end comes from the germline J gene. This rearrangement joins TRBV19 to TRBJ2-1; TRBD2 matches 7 bases. Germline CDR1 is LNHDA and CDR2 is SQIVND (reference sequence). CDR3 length equals 12 residues. Losses at the gene ends were 5 bases for V and 9 bases for J; bases not matched to a gene: 4. The CDR3 DNA, read in part, is TGTGCCAGTAGTGTGGCGGGAGCTGAG. It encodes CASSVAGAE. The whole CDR3 sequence reads CASSVAGAEQFF.

This clone was recorded at least ten times. The read gets to within 3 residues of the CDR3 end, and the germline J gene fills in the rest. The rearrangement links TRBV20-1 to TRBJ2-1; perhaps TRBD2 as D (6 bases). Germline V CDR1 and CDR2: DFQATT, SNEGSKA (reference sequence). The CDR3 extends over 14 amino acids. CDR3 protein: CSVARRGSYNEQFF. Incomplete CDR3 DNA: TGCAGCGTTGCCAGGCGGGGCTCCTACAATGAG.

This clone was seen at least ten times. The read ends 3 residues shy of where the CDR3 ends; the end is completed using the germline J gene. This rearrangement joins TRBV18 to TRBJ1-5; TRBD1 is a possible D gene (6 bases). The germline V gene encodes CDR1 KGHSH and CDR2 LQKENI. The CDR3 runs to 15 residues. V dropped 5 bases and J dropped 0 bases, with 11 bases sitting between them. CDR3: CASSTGQPSNQPQHF. The sequenced CDR3 bases are TGTGCCAGCTCAACCGGACAGCCTAGCAATCAGCCC.

On this clone: The CDR3 end is not reached by the read, which stops 3 residues before it; the germline J gene fills it in. The genes are TRBV30 and TRBJ2-2, with 8 bases aligning to TRBD2. With 0 bases clipped from V and 5 bases from J, the junction kept 5 bases outside the gene matches. Germline V gene data show CDR1 as GTSNPN and CDR2 as SVGIG (reference sequence). The CDR3 runs to 15 residues. The part of the CDR3 DNA that was read is TGTGCCTGGAGTGTGTCGGTAGCGGGGACCGGGGAG. Protein product: CAWSVSVAGTGE. The full CDR3 protein is CAWSVSVAGTGELFF.

This clone was picked up many times. The read ends 3 residues early relative to the CDR3; the germline J gene fills the gap. V usage is TRBV7-9 and J usage is TRBJ1-2, with D possibly TRBD1 on 6 matching bases. Per germline, CDR1 SEHNR and CDR2 FQNEAQ (reference sequence). There are 15 residues in the CDR3. Incomplete CDR3 DNA: TGTGCCAGCAGCTTAGTAGAAGTCGACAGGACCGGC. Its translation: CASSLVEVDRTG. The whole CDR3 region reads CASSLVEVDRTGYTF.

This clone was picked up many times. Read sequence stops 3 residues before the CDR3 end, and the germline J gene provides the missing end. The chain carries TRBV11-2 and TRBJ2-2, with 10 positions matching TRBD2. J lost 8 bases, V lost 8 bases, and 8 bases had no gene match. The CDR3 is made up of 14 amino acids. The germline V gene encodes CDR1 SGHAT and CDR2 FQNNGV. Partial CDR3 DNA: TGTGCCAGCTGGCCTAGCGGGAGTCAAGGGGAG. It yields the protein CASWPSGSQGE. The entire CDR3 reads CASWPSGSQGELFF.

This clone was seen many times. Read coverage stops 3 residues before the CDR3 terminus; the germline J gene supplies the remainder. This chain joins TRBV2 and TRBJ2-5, with D unresolved. The CDR3 length is 16 residues. Looked up from germline, CDR1 is SNHLY and CDR2 is FYNNEI. V was cut by 4 bases and J by 0 bases, with 15 bases left in between. The sequenced CDR3 bases are TGTGCCAGCAGTGGGTTGGATGACTGGTACCAAGAGACC. It codes for CASSGLDDWYQET. In full, the CDR3 reads CASSGLDDWYQETQYF.

This clone was detected many times. The read terminates 3 residues before the CDR3 end, so the remaining end is supplied by the germline J gene. This rearrangement joins TRBV7-9 to TRBJ2-5; a possible D gene is TRBD2 (6 bases). Trimming left V 1 base short and J 7 bases short, with 13 bases between. CDR1 SEHNR and CDR2 FQNEAQ come from the germline V gene (reference sequence). There are 14 residues in the CDR3. CDR3 sequence: CASSLVQGTGTQYF. The sequenced part of the CDR3 DNA is TGTGCCAGCAGCTTAGTTCAAGGGACTGGGACC.

This clone has ten or more counts. The CDR3 goes on 3 residues after the read ends, and that part is filled in from the germline J gene. The chain couples TRBV30 to TRBJ1-2; D possibly corresponds to TRBD1 (5 bases). The CDR3 covers 15 residues. V lost 4 bases to trimming and J lost 5 bases, with 20 bases between them. Germline lookup yields CDR1 GTSNPN and CDR2 SVGIG (reference sequence). The CDR3 is CAWTLGGEVWYGYTF. CDR3 DNA (partial): TGTGCCTGGACTCTGGGGGGGGAGGTGTGGTATGGC.

This clone showed up many times. The CDR3 end falls 3 residues outside the read, so it is completed with the germline J gene. The chain carries TRBV12-5 and TRBJ2-7; possible D gene TRBD2, 6 bases. The CDR3 has 12 amino acids. V was cut by 6 bases and J by 6 bases, with 12 bases left in between. CDR1 is LGHNT, CDR2 FRNRAP, per germline. The CDR3 loop reads CASGRMGGEQYF. CDR3 DNA, as far as it was read: TGTGCTAGTGGCCGTATGGGGGGCGAG.

This clone was seen a handful of times. The CDR3 bases that were read are TGTGCCAGCAGCCCTTCGTCGGTTGGGAACACTGAA. Its translation is CASSPSSVGNTE. The CDR3 reads in full as CASSPSSVGNTEAFF. The chain is built from TRBV7-9 and TRBJ1-1; D is unresolved. The read gets to within 3 residues of the CDR3 end, and the germline J gene fills in the rest. Trimming shortened V by 5 bases and J by 1 base, and 14 bases separated the two germline ends. The germline V gene has CDR1 SEHNR and CDR2 FQNEAQ (reference sequence). The CDR3 contains 15 residues.

This clone is medium-sized within its sample. Sequencing ends 3 residues short of the CDR3 end; the germline J gene provides the rest. V is TRBV2 and J is TRBJ2-1; 7 bases match TRBD1. V lost 6 bases to trimming and J lost 5 bases; unmatched junction nucleotides: 4. This CDR3 has 13 amino acids. The germline V gene encodes CDR1 SNHLY and CDR2 FYNNEI. The CDR3 region is CASRQGLDNEQFF. The part of the CDR3 DNA that was read is TGTGCCAGCAGACAGGGGCTTGACAATGAG.

This clone was observed at least ten times. The read falls 3 residues short of the CDR3 end, and the missing part is taken from the germline J gene. The J gene is TRBJ1-5, the V gene TRBV5-5; D is unclear. Trimming removed 4 bases at V and 0 bases at J, with 11 bases between. This CDR3 is built from 15 residues. In germline, CDR1 is SGHKS, CDR2 YYEKEE (reference sequence). The CDR3 region is CASSPSPSSNQPQHF. Partial CDR3 DNA: TGTGCCAGCAGCCCGTCCCCCAGTAGCAATCAGCCC.